One sample yielded the 14 T cell receptor beta chains listed below, sequenced in a study of blood T cell repertoires in COVID-19. Data came from immunoSEQ multiplex PCR; TCRdb stores just in-frame clones and leaves some out. The data hold 200,000 or so clones, with 70% to 90% observed a single time. The material sequenced was peripheral blood. Receptor source: a man between 45 and 60 years old who had recovered from COVID-19.

The chain recombines TRBV13 with TRBJ1-2; 7 bases match TRBD1. V was pared by 5 bases and J by 7 bases, with 10 bases of the junction left unmatched. Germline loops: CDR1 PRHDT, CDR2 FYEKMQ (reference sequence). This CDR3 is built from 14 residues. This CDR3 reads CASSVSKGAGGYTF. CDR3 DNA: TGTGCCAGCAGCGTGTCTAAGGGGGCAGGTGGCTACACCTTC.

This chain joins TRBV7-9 and TRBJ2-1, with D perhaps TRBD2 (5 bases). The CDR3 spans 14 residues. The germline V and J ends were trimmed by 1 base and 7 bases, with 11 bases remaining between them. Germline assignment: CDR1 SEHNR and CDR2 FQNEAQ (reference sequence). The CDR3 bases are TGTGCCAGCAGCTTAGTGGCTAGCTCAAATGAGCAGTTCTTC. Residues: CASSLVASSNEQFF. Complete variable domain (other parts from reference TRBV7-9 and TRBJ2-1): DTGVSQNPRHKITKRGQNVTFRCDPISEHNRLYWYRQTLGQGPEFLTYFQNEAQLEKSRLLSDRFSAERPKGSFSTLEIQRTEQGDSAMYLCASSLVASSNEQFFGPGTRLTVL.

This clone was seen once. The V and J genes are TRBV28 and TRBJ1-1; 8 bases fit TRBD1. J was trimmed by 1 base and V by 2 bases; bases with no gene match: 12. The CDR3 totals 18 residues. Per the germline V gene, CDR1 is MDHEN and CDR2 is SYDVKM. The CDR3 spells CASSLAPGQAKSNTEAFF. The CDR3 region has the DNA TGTGCCAGCAGTTTAGCTCCGGGACAGGCTAAATCGAACACTGAAGCTTTCTTT.

The chain is built from TRBV2 and TRBJ2-7; D possibly corresponds to TRBD2 (5 bases). The germline gives CDR1 SNHLY, CDR2 FYNNEI. V dropped 6 bases and J dropped 2 bases, with 20 bases sitting between them. This CDR3 is 16 amino acids long. CDR3 residues: CASRESPRGLPYEQYF. The CDR3 DNA sequence: TGTGCCAGCAGAGAAAGTCCCCGAGGGCTTCCCTACGAGCAGTACTTC.

The V call is TRBV6-5, the J call TRBJ2-2, with D perhaps TRBD2 (5 bases). The CDR3 length is 15 residues. With 6 bases removed from V and 1 base from J, the gap between germline ends came to 12 bases. Per the germline V gene, CDR1 is MNHEY and CDR2 is SVGAGI. CDR3 loop: CASSRWGENTGELFF. CDR3 sequence (DNA): TGTGCCAGCAGCCGGTGGGGAGAGAACACCGGGGAGCTGTTTTTT.

The V call is TRBV28, the J call TRBJ1-1, with a tentative D call TRBD1 (5 bases). There are 14 residues in the CDR3. Deletions cut 3 bases from V and 8 bases from J, with 16 bases between. Germline CDR1 reads MDHEN; CDR2 reads SYDVKM. The CDR3 nucleotides read TGTGCCAGCAGTTTTTATGCAGGGAAGAAAGAAGCTTTCTTT. Its protein is CASSFYAGKKEAFF.

The gene calls are TRBV3-1 (or the pseudogene TRBV3-2) and TRBJ2-7; D possibly corresponds to TRBD1 (5 bases). Trimming cost V 4 bases and J 13 bases, with 14 bases left between them. The CDR3 has 11 residues. Germline lookup yields CDR1 LGHDT and CDR2 YNNKEL (reference sequence). CDR3 coding DNA: TGTGCCAGCAGCCGCGTGGACACTCTATACTTC. Protein: CASSRVDTLYF.

This rearrangement joins TRBV30 to TRBJ1-4; a weak D match, TRBD1 (6 bases). The V gene's germline CDR1 is GTSNPN and CDR2 SVGIG (reference sequence). Trimming took off 5 bases at V and 1 base at J, with 14 bases between the two ends. This CDR3 has 15 amino acids. This CDR3 is CAWGIGGVTNEKLFF. In DNA, the CDR3 is TGTGCCTGGGGAATAGGGGGGGTAACTAATGAAAAACTGTTTTTT. Full variable domain (rest looked up from reference TRBV30 and TRBJ1-4): SQTIHQWPATLVQPVGSPLSLECTVEGTSNPNLYWYRQAAGRGLQLLFYSVGIGQISSEVPQNLSASRPQDRQFILSSKKLLLSDSGFYLCAWGIGGVTNEKLFFGSGTQLSVL.

This clone appeared a few times. The chain recombines TRBV12-3 or TRBV12-4 with TRBJ2-5, with a tentative D call TRBD1 (6 bases). CDR3 length equals 13 residues. Deletions cut 6 bases from V and 5 bases from J, with 13 bases between. CDR3 residues: CASSHRVWETQYF. The CDR3 DNA is TGTGCCAGCAGCCACAGGGTTTGGGAGACCCAGTACTTC.

The chain uses TRBV9 and TRBJ2-2, with 15 positions matching TRBD2. V dropped 3 bases and J dropped 4; count of bases not matched to a gene: 7. The CDR3 is 18 residues long. Germline V gene sequence: CDR1 SGDLS, CDR2 YYNGEE. Here the CDR3 DNA reads TGTGCCAGCAGCGCGGGACTAGCGGGAGGTCGGGGCACCGGGGAGCTGTTTTTT. Amino acid sequence: CASSAGLAGGRGTGELFF.

The genes are TRBV5-8 and TRBJ2-5, with TRBD2 matching over 7 bases. CDR3 length: 15 residues. J was trimmed by 4 bases and V by 4 bases; bases with no gene match: 10. Germline CDR1 reads SGHTS; CDR2 reads YDEGEE. CDR3 amino acids: CASSHPPSGTETQYF. For the CDR3, the DNA is TGTGCCAGCAGCCATCCTCCTAGCGGCACAGAGACCCAGTACTTC. The full variable domain, with the rest looked up from reference TRBV5-8 and TRBJ2-5, is EAGVTQSPTHLIKTRGQQATLRCSPISGHTSVYWYQQALGLGLQFLLWYDEGEERNRGNFPPRFSGRQFPNYSSELNVNALELEDSALYLCASSHPPSGTETQYFGPGTRLLVL.

The chain couples TRBV4-2 to TRBJ2-5; D gene ambiguous. V was clipped by 0 bases and J by 4 bases, with 12 bases between them. The CDR3 runs 15 residues. Germline CDR1 LGHNA, CDR2 YNFKEQ. CDR3 amino acids: CASSQEPLVSETQYF. For the CDR3, the DNA is TGTGCCAGCAGCCAAGAGCCCTTAGTATCAGAGACCCAGTACTTC.

The J gene is TRBJ2-7, the V gene TRBV5-4; D is possibly TRBD1 (6 bases). The CDR3 covers 17 residues. The V gene lost 5 bases and the J gene lost 0 bases, with 21 bases spanning the gap. From germline, CDR1 is SGHNT and CDR2 YYREEE (reference sequence). The CDR3 sequence: CASSFKPGTTFSYEQYF. The CDR3 DNA is TGTGCCAGCAGTTTCAAACCCGGGACAACGTTCTCCTACGAGCAGTACTTC. The variable domain in full, with the rest retrieved from reference TRBV5-4 and TRBJ2-7, is ETGVTQSPTHLIKTRGQQVTLRCSSQSGHNTVSWYQQALGQGPQFIFQYYREEENGRGNFPPRFSGLQFPNYSSELNVNALELDDSALYLCASSFKPGTTFSYEQYFGPGTRLTVT.

The chain joins TRBV7-2 to TRBJ2-3; 9 nucleotides align to TRBD2. J gave up 5 bases and V 2 bases, and 8 bases lay outside the gene matches. The V gene's germline CDR1 is SGHTA and CDR2 FQGNSA. The CDR3 consists of 16 residues. The chain's CDR3 is CASSLREAGGLDTQYF. CDR3 coding DNA: TGTGCCAGCAGCTTACGAGAGGCGGGAGGGTTAGATACGCAGTATTTT.